The following is a TCR beta chain sequence with its context. Its binding antigen is unknown. Base qualities were left out, and no much larger clone turns up one base away. The donors were healthy, HIV-negative adults who had no recently reported acute infections or vaccinations. Only Caucasian adults living in Nashville, Tennessee, USA were represented among the donors. Magnetic negative selection was used to enrich CD4+ T cells, after which naive cells were positively selected on CD45RA and the negative fraction became the memory subset. Blood was obtained by leukapheresis, after which PBMCs were separated by Ficoll-Histopaque density gradient centrifugation and cryopreserved in liquid nitrogen vapor phase. Analytical flow cytometry was used to check the purity and quantity of every magnetically sorted T cell population. Genomic DNA was isolated from every sorted fraction and measured by UV absorbance on a Nanodrop 2000c.

This sample was taken from a study of shared clonotypes between healthy human individuals (dated by TCRdb to the early 2020s). With respect to the entire study: A couple of women and a few men aged 18 to 49 years were included in the cohort. For each donor, CD4 naive and CD4 memory were each given three plates, CD8 naive was given two plates, and CD8 memory was given one plate. To estimate repertoire size and how much clonotypes are shared between individuals, the study performed deep sequencing of blood TCR repertoires from five healthy adults. To increase sequencing depth and limit assay-specific biases, different laboratories used diverse techniques to prepare libraries and sequence TCR repertoires. Between about 0.8 and 9.5 billion PBMCs per donor were obtained by leukapheresis.

The germline V gene (reference sequence) yields LNHDA for CDR1 and SQIVND for CDR2. Measured from the cysteine to the phenylalanine, the CDR3 is 15 residues long. The DNA shown is the 45-base CDR3, in frame from base 1. V lost 6 bases and J lost 0 bases; the stretch between them is 14 bases long. Study-wide conclusions, independent of this receptor: Sharing across several donors was observed for approximately 4.6% of naive CD4, over 3% of naive CD8, 2% to 2.5% of memory CD4, and around 0.4% of memory CD8 clonotypes. Compared with non-shared clonotypes, clonotypes shared by all four sorted-subset donors had higher generation probabilities. Pairwise subsampling indicated that sequencing depth was expected to affect the degree of clonotype sharing among donors. Because the study included a small number of donors, the genetic and exposure-history diversity represented was limited. Incomplete sequencing was indicated by rarefaction of sorted-subset datasets, despite the large sequencing depth. Larger estimated clonotype richness was generally found for naive subsets than for memory subsets. Sampling was limited to blood, and TCR repertoires in tissue likely differ from TCR repertoires in blood.

Using the deep immunoSEQ assay, multiplex PCR amplified TCR CDR3 regions from genomic DNA. Extracted genomic DNA from each cell subset was spread evenly across all wells of several immunoSEQ 96-well plates, with each plate serving as a replicate. For sorted subsets, approximately 210 ng of genomic DNA, equivalent to around 30,000 T cell genomes, went into each replicate PCR. Purified libraries were measured with a Qubit 3.0 fluorometer, size-checked on a Bioanalyzer 2100, and measured again with the KAPA Library Quantification kit. A separate single-read 150-cycle Illumina NextSeq 550 flow cell was used to sequence each immunoSEQ 96-well plate. Regarding the original processing steps: Because the immunoSEQ output held only junctional sequences and lacked quality scores, the filtering could not match the filtering applied to full-length reads. Sequences were annotated with PyIR, a Python wrapper for IgBLAST v1.9, using IMGT germline references to assign V/J genes and CDR3. Reads were filtered out if the reads had weak V/J assignments (E-value above 1e-6), no CDR3, stop codons, out-of-frame junctions, or ambiguous translated residues. A V3J clonotype was defined by an identical inferred V gene, J gene, and CDR3 amino acid sequence. Percentage overlap between repertoires was computed as shared unique clonotypes divided by the size of the smaller repertoire. Three approaches were used to assess repertoire richness: RTK rarefaction, the Chao1 estimator, and Recon v2.1 estimates of unobserved clonotypes. Generation probabilities were computed with OLGA for all TCRbeta clonotypes obtained by the gDNA method from several donors. TCRdb mirrors the immuneACCESS table, restricted to in-frame sequences. Some clones are absent from its copies; in checked studies, under half trace to an unresolved V gene, and the reason for the others is unknown. V, J and clone size derive from that table, while D and trimming were established from the DNA sequence. The sample table shows approximately 1,500,000 clones, and around 98% are seen once. In total, the top ten clones hold about 0.45% of the sample.

Sequencing was done on a sample of naive CD4+ T cells sorted from blood. The meaning of the sample's cell subset or site label: CD45RA+ positively selected. This TCR derives from a man aged 25-45 years in good health. This sequence uses TRBV19 and TRBJ1-1, with a tentative D gene TRBD1 over 5 matching bases. The bases are TGTGCCAGTAGGACAGTTCATAAGATGAACACTGAAGCTTTCTTT. Its amino acids are CASRTVHKMNTEAFF.